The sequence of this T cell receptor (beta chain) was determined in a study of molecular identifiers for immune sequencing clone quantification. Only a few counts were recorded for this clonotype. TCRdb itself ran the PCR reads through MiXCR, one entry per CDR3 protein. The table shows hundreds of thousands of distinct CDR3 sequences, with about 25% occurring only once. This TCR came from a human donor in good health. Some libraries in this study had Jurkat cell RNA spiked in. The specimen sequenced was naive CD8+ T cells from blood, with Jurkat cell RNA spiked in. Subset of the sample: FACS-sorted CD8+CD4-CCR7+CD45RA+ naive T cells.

DNA for the CDR3: TGTGCCAGCAGCAAATCAATAGGGGAAAATGAGCAGTTCTTC. This translates into CASSKSIGENEQFF. V usage is TRBV3-1 and J usage is TRBJ2-1, with D possibly being TRBD1 (5 bases). With 5 bases removed from V and 7 bases from J, the gap between germline ends came to 15 bases. The CDR3 consists of 14 residues. In germline, CDR1 is LGHDT, CDR2 YNNKEL (reference sequence).